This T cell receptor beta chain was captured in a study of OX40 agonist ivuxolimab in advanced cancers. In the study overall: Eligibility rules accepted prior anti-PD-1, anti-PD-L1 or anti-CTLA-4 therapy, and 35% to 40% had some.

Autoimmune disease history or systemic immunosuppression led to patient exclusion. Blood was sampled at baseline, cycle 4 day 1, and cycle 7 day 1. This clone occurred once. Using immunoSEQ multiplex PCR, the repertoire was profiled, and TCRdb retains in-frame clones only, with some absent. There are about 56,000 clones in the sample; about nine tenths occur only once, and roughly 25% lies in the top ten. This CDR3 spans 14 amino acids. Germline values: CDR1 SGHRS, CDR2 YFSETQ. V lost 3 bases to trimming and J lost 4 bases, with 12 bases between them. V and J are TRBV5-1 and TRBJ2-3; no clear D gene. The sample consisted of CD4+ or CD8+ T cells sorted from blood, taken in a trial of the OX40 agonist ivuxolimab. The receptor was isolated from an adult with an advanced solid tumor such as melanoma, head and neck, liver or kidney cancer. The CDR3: CASSSDPPADTQYF. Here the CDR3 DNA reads TGCGCCAGCAGCTCCGATCCCCCCGCAGATACGCAGTATTTT.